This entry lists 3 T cell receptor beta chains sequenced from one sample in a study of lymphopenia after photon versus proton radiotherapy. Method: immunoSEQ multiplex PCR; TCRdb's copy keeps in-frame clones and lacks some. The sample shows approximately 45,000 clones, over 75% of them seen only once. Specimen: peripheral blood, collected from a patient treated with photon-based radiotherapy. These receptors originate from a man between 40 and 49 years old with gastric cancer.

The genes are TRBV29-1 and TRBJ1-1; TRBD1 might be the D (6 bases). The CDR3 runs 14 residues. Trimming pared 2 bases from V and 5 bases from J, leaving 15 bases between. CDR1 SQVTM and CDR2 ANQGSEA come from the germline V gene. The CDR3 loop reads CSVERGAQGTEAFF. The DNA of the CDR3 is TGCAGCGTTGAAAGGGGGGCCCAGGGGACTGAAGCTTTCTTT.

A word on this clone: The same CDR3 arises from other DNA sequences in this sample as well. The V and J genes are TRBV5-1 and TRBJ2-3; TRBD1 or TRBD2 may be the D gene (6 bases each). The CDR3 runs 15 residues. Looked up from germline, CDR1 is SGHRS and CDR2 is YFSETQ. V shed 1 base and J shed 4 bases, with 13 bases lying between them. CDR3 nucleotides: TGCGCCAGCAGCTTGCGGGGGCTAGGAGCAGATACGCAGTATTTT. It specifies CASSLRGLGADTQYF.

The chain couples TRBV30 to TRBJ1-2; D call uncertain. The V gene's germline CDR1 is GTSNPN and CDR2 SVGIG (reference sequence). The CDR3 consists of 15 residues. The V gene lost 6 bases and the J gene lost 2 bases, with 19 bases spanning the gap. The CDR3 sequence: CACVPRTSINYGYTF. The CDR3 coding sequence is TGTGCCTGTGTACCTAGGACGAGCATAAACTATGGCTACACCTTC.